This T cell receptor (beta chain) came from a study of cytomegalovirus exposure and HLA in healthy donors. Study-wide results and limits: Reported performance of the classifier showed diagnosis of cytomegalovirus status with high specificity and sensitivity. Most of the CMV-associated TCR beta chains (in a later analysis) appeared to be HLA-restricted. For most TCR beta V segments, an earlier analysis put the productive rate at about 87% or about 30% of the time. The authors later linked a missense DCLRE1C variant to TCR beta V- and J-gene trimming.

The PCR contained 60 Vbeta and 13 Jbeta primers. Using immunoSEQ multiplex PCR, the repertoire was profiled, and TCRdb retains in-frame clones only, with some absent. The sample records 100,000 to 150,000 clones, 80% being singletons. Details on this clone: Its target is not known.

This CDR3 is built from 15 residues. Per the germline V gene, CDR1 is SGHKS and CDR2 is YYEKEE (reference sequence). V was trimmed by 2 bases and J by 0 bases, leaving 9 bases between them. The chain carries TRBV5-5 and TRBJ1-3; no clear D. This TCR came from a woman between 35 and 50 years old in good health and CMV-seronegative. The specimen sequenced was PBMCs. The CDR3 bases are TGTGCCAGCAGCTTCGGAGGATACTCTGGAAACACCATATATTTT. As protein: CASSFGGYSGNTIYF.